The 5 T cell receptor beta chains in this list originate from one sample, sequenced in a study of CD8 T cells in Susac syndrome. After extraction with the RNeasy kit, about 0.45 to 1 ug of the RNA was reverse transcribed using random hexamers. TCRdb reprocessed the immunoSEQ multiplex PCR reads via MiXCR and lists one record per CDR3 protein. The data contain approximately 280,000 distinct CDR3 sequences, roughly 85% of them singletons. The sample taken for sequencing was CD8+ T cells from PBMCs. The receptors shown here come from a human donor with multiple sclerosis.

This clonotype is a singleton in its sample. The chain recombines TRBV18 with TRBJ2-7; TRBD1 agrees at 10 bases. V dropped 3 bases and J dropped 7; count of bases not matched to a gene: 6. The germline gives CDR1 KGHSH, CDR2 LQKENI. The CDR3 has 14 amino acids. This chain's CDR3 is CASSPTGTGDEQYF. In DNA form, the CDR3 reads TGTGCCAGCTCACCCACCGGGACAGGGGATGAGCAGTACTTC.

The chain joins TRBV12-3 or TRBV12-4 to TRBJ2-7; D is undetermined. The CDR3 runs 12 residues. With 2 bases removed from V and 5 bases from J, the gap between germline ends came to 7 bases. This CDR3 is CASSLNPNEQYF. The CDR3 DNA reads as TGTGCCAGCAGTTTAAACCCCAACGAGCAGTACTTC.

The chain recombines TRBV30 with TRBJ2-1; 13 bases map to TRBD2. Germline V CDR1 and CDR2: GTSNPN, SVGIG (reference sequence). V lost 2 bases to trimming and J lost 4 bases; unmatched junction nucleotides: 8. This CDR3 comprises 17 residues. The CDR3 nucleotides are TGTGCCTGGAGTCTCGGACTAGCGGGAGAGATTTACAATGAGCAGTTCTTC. Protein product: CAWSLGLAGEIYNEQFF. Full variable domain (missing parts from reference TRBV30 and TRBJ2-1): SQTIHQWPATLVQPVGSPLSLECTVEGTSNPNLYWYRQAAGRGLQLLFYSVGIGQISSEVPQNLSASRPQDRQFILSSKKLLLSDSGFYLCAWSLGLAGEIYNEQFFGPGTRLTVL.

V usage is TRBV19 and J usage is TRBJ2-7; D ambiguous. There are 14 residues in the CDR3. Germline V CDR1 and CDR2: LNHDA, SQIVND (reference sequence). The V end lost 0 bases, the J end lost 3 bases, and 9 bases lay between the germline ends. CDR3 in amino acids: CASSIDGHGYEQYF. CDR3 in DNA: TGTGCCAGTAGTATAGATGGGCACGGCTACGAGCAGTACTTC.

V and J are TRBV6-5 and TRBJ2-7, with TRBD1 matching over 10 bases. Trimming at V came to 3 bases and at J to 5 bases, leaving 4 bases not matched to a gene. The germline CDR1 and CDR2 sequences are MNHEY and SVGAGI. The CDR3 runs 14 residues. Here the CDR3 reads CASSYGTGVDEQYF. In DNA, the CDR3 is TGTGCCAGCAGTTATGGGACAGGGGTCGACGAGCAGTACTTC.